These 15 T cell receptor beta chains came from one sample sequenced in a study of CD8 T cells in ankylosing spondylitis. TCRdb passed the 5' RACE reads through MiXCR, listing each CDR3 protein once. Among a few hundred thousand distinct CDR3 sequences, under 30% were seen once, and the ten largest hold around 0.58%. The material sequenced was blood, either unsorted or a sorted T cell fraction (not recorded which). Receptor source: a male donor with ankylosing spondylitis or in good health (not recorded which).

There are many counts of this clonotype. V gene TRBV5-1 combines with J gene TRBJ2-1; D is possibly TRBD2 (5 bases). CDR3 length: 17 amino acids. The V end lost 1 base, the J end lost 0 bases, and 14 bases lay between the germline ends. The germline V gene has CDR1 SGHRS and CDR2 YFSETQ. The CDR3 loop reads CASSLIKLGSSYNEQFF. The CDR3 nucleotides are TGCGCCAGCAGCTTGATCAAACTGGGGAGCTCCTACAATGAGCAGTTCTTC.

V and J are TRBV20-1 and TRBJ2-4; a weak D match, TRBD1 (6 bases). V lost 0 bases to trimming and J lost 9 bases, with 18 bases between them. From germline, CDR1 is DFQATT and CDR2 SNEGSKA (reference sequence). The CDR3 loop spans 15 amino acids. CDR3 coding DNA: TGCAGTGCTAGAGATCCTCAGGGGACGGGGAGCATTCAGTACTTC. Protein: CSARDPQGTGSIQYF.

This clonotype was picked up a small number of times. V and J are TRBV15 and TRBJ2-5; tentatively, D is TRBD1 or TRBD2 (5 bases each). The CDR3 spans 14 residues. Germline CDR1 and CDR2: LNHNV and YYDKDF (reference sequence). V was clipped by 2 bases and J by 9 bases, with 16 bases between them. For the CDR3, the DNA is TGTGCCACCAGCAGACTCGGGACGGAAGGTGCCCAGTACTTC. Translated, it gives CATSRLGTEGAQYF.

This clonotype was seen a handful of times. The J gene is TRBJ1-5, the V gene TRBV12-3 or TRBV12-4, with no clear D. V shed 7 bases and J shed 5 bases, with 21 bases lying between them. This CDR3 region has 16 residues. CDR3 in amino acids: CASTLSYSRNYQPQHF. The CDR3 DNA sequence: TGTGCCAGCACCCTGTCGTACAGCCGAAATTATCAGCCCCAGCATTTT.

This clonotype was seen a handful of times. This sequence joins TRBV20-1 and TRBJ2-1; D unclear. Trimming pared 3 bases from V and 0 bases from J, leaving 15 bases between. The length of the CDR3 is 16 residues. Germline V gives CDR1 DFQATT, CDR2 SNEGSKA (reference sequence). CDR3 coding DNA: TGCAGTGCTAGTACCTTGGGCGGCCTCTCCTACAATGAGCAGTTCTTC. Translated: CSASTLGGLSYNEQFF.

The V and J genes are TRBV12-3 or TRBV12-4 and TRBJ1-1; D may be TRBD1 (6 bases). Trimming took off 4 bases at V and 1 base at J, with 7 bases between the two ends. This CDR3 contains 13 residues. For the CDR3, the DNA is TGTGCCAGCAGTTCAGGGGCGAACACTGAAGCTTTCTTT. This translates into CASSSGANTEAFF.

Notes on this clonotype: Germline and junction disagree at one end, which may indicate a read error. This chain uses TRBV7-7 with TRBJ2-1, with TRBD1 matching over 9 bases. Germline V gene data show CDR1 as SSHAT and CDR2 as FNYEAQ (reference sequence). CDR3 length equals 14 residues. As DNA, the CDR3 is TGTGCTAGCAGCAGACAGGGGGAGTACAATGAGCAGTTCTTC. The encoded protein is CASSRQGEYNEQFF.

The chain is built from TRBV18 and TRBJ2-7; 8 nucleotides agree with TRBD1. The CDR3 covers 12 residues. CDR1 is KGHSH, CDR2 LQKENI, per germline. V shed 6 bases and J 7 bases; nucleotides not matched to a gene: 5. The CDR3 protein is CASSSQGAEQYF. The CDR3 nucleotides are TGTGCCAGCTCGTCGCAGGGGGCGGAGCAGTACTTC.

The sample holds many counts of this clonotype. This sequence joins TRBV4-2 and TRBJ1-4; D ambiguous. Germline V gene lookup returns CDR1 LGHNA and CDR2 YNFKEQ. Trimming removed 0 bases from V and 0 bases from J, with 5 bases in between. This CDR3 region has 15 residues. The CDR3 loop is CASSQDLTTNEKLFF. The CDR3 DNA is TGTGCCAGCAGCCAAGATCTTACAACTAATGAAAAACTGTTTTTT.

This clonotype was counted at least ten times. The rearrangement uses TRBV29-1 and TRBJ1-1, with TRBD1 matching 10 bases. After removal of 5 bases from V and 5 bases from J, the junction contained 8 bases not matched to a gene. In germline, CDR1 is SQVTM, CDR2 ANQGSEA. This CDR3 has 14 amino acids. Written as DNA, the CDR3 is TGCAGCGTTACGCTAGGGACAGGGGAAACTGAAGCTTTCTTT. Protein product: CSVTLGTGETEAFF.

This clonotype appeared a few times. This chain uses TRBV6-5 with TRBJ1-1, with D possibly TRBD1 on 6 matching bases. Germline CDR1 MNHEY, CDR2 SVGAGI. Trimming removed 7 bases at V and 4 bases at J, with 10 bases between. The CDR3 totals 12 residues. CDR3 DNA: TGTGCCAGCAAGAGGGGGGGCACTGAAGCTTTCTTT. Translated: CASKRGGTEAFF.

This clonotype has a single count. The rearrangement joins TRBV7-8 to TRBJ2-7; D may be TRBD1 (6 bases). CDR1 and CDR2 (germline): SGHVS, FQNEAQ. Trimming removed 2 bases at V and 3 bases at J, with 11 bases between. The CDR3 extends over 14 amino acids. Here the CDR3 reads CASSLRDKNYEQYF. The DNA of the CDR3 is TGTGCCAGCAGCTTAAGGGACAAAAACTACGAGCAGTACTTC.

J is TRBJ2-6 and V is TRBV20-1; 7 positions match TRBD1. The CDR3 loop spans 14 amino acids. In germline, CDR1 is DFQATT, CDR2 SNEGSKA (reference sequence). J gave up 5 bases and V 4 bases, and 5 bases lay outside the gene matches. CDR3 residues: CSAIRDSWANVLTF. CDR3 coding DNA: TGCAGTGCTATTCGGGACAGCTGGGCCAACGTCCTGACTTTC.

The table lists this clonotype with many counts. The rearrangement joins TRBV20-1 to TRBJ2-5; D is possibly TRBD2 (6 bases). The CDR3 contains 13 residues. The germline V gene has CDR1 DFQATT and CDR2 SNEGSKA (reference sequence). Trimming pared 2 bases from V and 5 bases from J, leaving 12 bases between. The CDR3 DNA reads TGCAGTGCTAGACCCGGGACTTTGGAGACCCAGTACTTC. Protein product: CSARPGTLETQYF.

There are a few counts of this clonotype. The chain joins TRBV20-1 to TRBJ2-7, with D uncertain. Trimming removed 5 bases from V and 3 bases from J, with 8 bases in between. This CDR3 region has 11 residues. CDR1 DFQATT and CDR2 SNEGSKA come from the germline V gene (reference sequence). In DNA, the CDR3 is TGCAGTGCTGCCTCAGGCTACGAGCAGTACTTC. This codes for CSAASGYEQYF.